The 24 T cell receptor beta chains reported below all come from one sample, sequenced in a study of identical twins. Via MiXCR, TCRdb re-called the 5' RACE reads, giving one row per CDR3 protein. The table has 690,000 or so distinct CDR3 sequences, roughly 6% seen once. The sample was naive T cells sorted from blood. These receptors all stem from a man in his late teens or twenties in good health.

J is TRBJ1-2 and V is TRBV7-9; D is undetermined. Trimming removed 5 bases from V and 8 bases from J, with 18 bases in between. The germline V gene has CDR1 SEHNR and CDR2 FQNEAQ (reference sequence). This CDR3 region has 14 residues. CDR3 in DNA: TGTGCCAGCAGCCCATTGCCCTCAGTGGGGGGCTACACCTTC. This encodes CASSPLPSVGGYTF. The entire variable domain, with the rest obtained from reference TRBV7-9 and TRBJ1-2, is as follows: DTGVSQNPRHKITKRGQNVTFRCDPISEHNRLYWYRQTLGQGPEFLTYFQNEAQLEKSRLLSDRFSAERPKGSFSTLEIQRTEQGDSAMYLCASSPLPSVGGYTFGSGTRLTVV.

This clonotype has a handful of counts. The rearrangement links TRBV16 to TRBJ1-1; D is ambiguous. The CDR3 has 15 residues. Trimming took 0 bases from V and 5 from J, leaving 13 bases between them. Germline V lookup: CDR1 KGHSY, CDR2 FQNENV. The CDR3 here is CASSQSPAPGTEAFF. The CDR3 DNA is TGTGCCAGCAGCCAATCACCGGCCCCGGGGACTGAAGCTTTCTTT.

This clonotype has a count of ten or more. CDR3 DNA: TGTGCCAGCAGCCACACCGGGACAGGGAAAGAGACCCAGTACTTC. This encodes CASSHTGTGKETQYF. The chain joins TRBV13 to TRBJ2-5, with 9 nucleotides matching TRBD1. This CDR3 spans 15 amino acids. The V gene end was trimmed by 5 bases and the J gene end by 3 bases; junction bases not matched to a gene: 7. Germline V gene data show CDR1 as PRHDT and CDR2 as FYEKMQ (reference sequence). Combining the CDR3 with reference TRBV13 and TRBJ2-5 gives the whole variable domain AAGVIQSPRHLIKEKRETATLKCYPIPRHDTVYWYQQGPGQDPQFLISFYEKMQSDKGSIPDRFSAQQFSDYHSELNMSSLELGDSALYFCASSHTGTGKETQYFGPGTRLLVL.

The rearrangement joins TRBV29-1 to TRBJ1-3; tentatively, D is TRBD1 (5 bases). V was cut by 7 bases and J by 2 bases, with 12 bases left in between. The CDR3 length is 13 residues. Germline V lookup: CDR1 SQVTM, CDR2 ANQGSEA. In DNA form, the CDR3 reads TGCAGCGGCGGGTTGGGGGCTGGAAACACCATATATTTT. This gives the protein CSGGLGAGNTIYF.

This chain uses TRBV11-2 with TRBJ2-5; D might be TRBD2 (6 bases). This CDR3 has 14 residues. Trimming shortened V by 2 bases and J by 8 bases, and 15 bases separated the two germline ends. Germline V lookup: CDR1 SGHAT, CDR2 FQNNGV. The CDR3 protein is CASSLNFPGVTQYF. The CDR3 nucleotides read TGTGCCAGCAGCTTAAATTTTCCGGGGGTAACCCAGTACTTC.

In this sample, this clonotype turned up many times. This chain joins TRBV10-3 and TRBJ2-7; possible D gene TRBD1, 6 bases. Germline CDR1 ENHRY, CDR2 SYGVKD. The CDR3 contains 15 residues. Between the trimmed V and J ends, which lost 5 bases and 2 bases, there was a span of 16 bases. The CDR3 sequence: CAISLGQVLTYEQYF. The DNA of the CDR3 is TGTGCCATCAGTCTGGGACAAGTACTCACCTACGAGCAGTACTTC.

In this sample, this clonotype turned up a few times. CDR3 loop: CASSLVRVSGIPNTGELFF. The CDR3, as DNA: TGTGCCAGCAGCTTAGTGAGGGTTAGCGGGATCCCTAACACCGGGGAGCTGTTTTTT. V gene TRBV7-8 combines with J gene TRBJ2-2, with TRBD2 matching 8 bases. V gave up 1 base and J gave up 2 bases; unmatched junction bases: 12. The CDR3 has 19 residues. Germline lookup yields CDR1 SGHVS and CDR2 FQNEAQ. Full variable domain (remainder filled in from reference TRBV7-8 and TRBJ2-2): GAGVSQSPRYKVAKRGQDVALRCDPISGHVSLFWYQQALGQGPEFLTYFQNEAQLDKSGLPSDRFFAERPEGSVSTLKIQRTQQEDSAVYLCASSLVRVSGIPNTGELFFGEGSRLTVL.

The V call is TRBV20-1, the J call TRBJ2-7, with a tentative D call TRBD1 (6 bases). This CDR3 is built from 12 residues. Trimming removed 6 bases at V and 3 bases at J, with 12 bases between. Germline V gene data show CDR1 as DFQATT and CDR2 as SNEGSKA (reference sequence). The CDR3 protein is CSARGNVYEQYF. The CDR3 nucleotides are TGCAGTGCCAGGGGAAACGTCTACGAGCAGTACTTC.

This clonotype was counted between two and nine times. The V call is TRBV12-3 or TRBV12-4, the J call TRBJ2-7, with 9 bases matching TRBD1. The V and J ends lost 5 bases and 3 bases, in that order; junction bases with no gene match: 8. The CDR3 sequence is 15 residues long. The CDR3 protein is CASSDPTGGDYEQYF. DNA for the CDR3: TGTGCCAGCAGTGACCCGACAGGGGGAGACTACGAGCAGTACTTC.

This clonotype was seen only a few times. A much larger clone differs from this one at a single base, so this may be a read error. This CDR3 is missing its conserved last phenylalanine or tryptophan, likely due to a read error. The chain uses TRBV29-1 and TRBJ2-1; D unclear. V lost 3 bases, J lost 12 bases, and 15 bases lay in between. The CDR3 runs to 12 residues. Germline CDR1 SQVTM, CDR2 ANQGSEA. The CDR3 DNA reads as TGCAGCGTTGATGGTCAGGCCACCGCGCAGTTCCTC. Protein sequence: CSVDGQATAQFL.

This clonotype was picked up many times. As DNA, the CDR3 is TGTGCCATCAGTGAGTACAATGAGCAGTTCTTC. Its protein product is CAISEYNEQFF. The chain is built from TRBV10-3 and TRBJ2-1; no firm D call. CDR1 ENHRY and CDR2 SYGVKD come from the germline V gene. Trimming pared 1 base from V and 5 bases from J, leaving 0 bases between. CDR3 length equals 11 residues.

This clonotype appeared many times. V usage is TRBV6-6 and J usage is TRBJ2-7; D is uncertain. The CDR3 totals 12 residues. The V and J ends lost 5 bases and 4 bases respectively, with 9 bases between them. Looked up from germline, CDR1 is MNHNY and CDR2 is SVGAGI (reference sequence). The CDR3 reads CASSRALYEQYF. CDR3 DNA: TGTGCCAGCAGTCGGGCCCTATACGAGCAGTACTTC.

Ten or more counts support this clonotype. V is TRBV12-3 or TRBV12-4 and J is TRBJ1-5; D call uncertain. The V gene lost 2 bases and the J gene lost 6 bases, with 11 bases spanning the gap. The CDR3 is 14 residues long. For the CDR3, the DNA is TGTGCCAGCAGTTTACTGCCGAGAGGTCAGCCCCAGCATTTT. It encodes CASSLLPRGQPQHF.

This clonotype was counted ten times or more. This chain links TRBV5-6 with TRBJ1-5; unclear D gene. CDR1 is SGHDT, CDR2 YYEEEE, per germline. There are 15 residues in the CDR3. V lost 4 bases to trimming and J lost 3 bases, with 14 bases between them. CDR3 in DNA: TGTGCCAGCAGCCCCAGCCTATTCCTCAATCAGCCCCAGCATTTT. Translating gives CASSPSLFLNQPQHF.

The chain employs TRBV10-3 and TRBJ2-7, with 7 bases that match TRBD2. Germline-derived CDR1 and CDR2 are ENHRY and SYGVKD. Trimming at V came to 9 bases and at J to 5 bases, leaving 7 bases not matched to a gene. The CDR3 is 12 residues long. The CDR3, as DNA: TGTGCCATGGCGGGAGACGGTCACGAGCAGTACTTC. Residues: CAMAGDGHEQYF.

This clonotype was observed a handful of times. The chain couples TRBV10-3 to TRBJ2-3; tentatively, D is TRBD2 (6 bases). Per the germline V gene, CDR1 is ENHRY and CDR2 is SYGVKD. The CDR3 is made up of 16 amino acids. Trimming took off 2 bases at V and 0 bases at J, with 12 bases between the two ends. The CDR3 loop reads CAISEPELASTDTQYF. Here the CDR3 DNA reads TGTGCCATCAGTGAGCCAGAACTAGCTAGCACAGATACGCAGTATTTT.

Ten or more counts support this clonotype. The chain combines TRBV6-4 with TRBJ2-1; maybe TRBD1 (5 bases). V was trimmed by 3 bases and J by 0 bases, leaving 12 bases between them. The CDR3 totals 16 residues. Germline V gives CDR1 MRHNA, CDR2 SNTAGT. The CDR3 spells CASSEGQGSSYNEQFF. The CDR3 coding sequence is TGTGCCAGCAGTGAGGGGCAGGGCAGCTCCTACAATGAGCAGTTCTTC.

This clonotype was counted many times. The CDR3 region is CSAPAAGVTEAFF. In DNA, the CDR3 is TGCAGCGCCCCGGCCGCCGGGGTTACTGAAGCTTTCTTT. The chain recombines TRBV29-1 with TRBJ1-1; D is unresolved. The V end was cut by 7 bases, the J end by 5 bases, with 17 bases between. Per the germline V gene, CDR1 is SQVTM and CDR2 is ANQGSEA. This CDR3 contains 13 residues. Looking up the rest from reference TRBV29-1 and TRBJ1-1 gives the full variable domain: SAVISQKPSRDICQRGTSLTIQCQVDSQVTMMFWYRQQPGQSLTLIATANQGSEATYESGFVIDKFPISRPNLTFSTLTVSNMSPEDSSIYLCSAPAAGVTEAFFGQGTRLTVV.

The V call is TRBV6-2 or TRBV6-3, the J call TRBJ2-7; 9 nucleotides line up with TRBD2. CDR1 MNHEY and CDR2 SVGEGT come from the germline V gene. This CDR3 region has 12 residues. V lost 5 bases, J lost 7 bases, and 3 bases stayed unmatched. DNA of the CDR3: TGTGCCAGCAGTAATAGCGGGAGAGAGCAGTACGTC. This codes for CASSNSGREQYV.

A note on this clonotype: This may be a read error, as it is one base from a much larger clone. Since the CDR3 does not end with the conserved phenylalanine or tryptophan, this likely comes from a read error. The chain uses TRBV5-6 and TRBJ1-1; 7 bases map to TRBD1. V shed 4 bases and J 1 base; nucleotides not matched to a gene: 4. CDR1 is SGHDT and CDR2 is YYEEEE in the germline V gene. CDR3 length: 14 residues. The CDR3 DNA follows: TGTGCCAGCAGCCAAGGGACAGAGAACACTGAAGCTTTCTAT. As protein: CASSQGTENTEAFY.

In the case of this clonotype: Without the conserved terminal phenylalanine or tryptophan, this CDR3 likely stems from a read error. The chain combines TRBV6-1 with TRBJ1-2; D may be TRBD1 (5 bases). V was cut by 5 bases and J by 5 bases, with 12 bases left in between. Germline loops: CDR1 MNHNS, CDR2 SASEGT. The CDR3 runs 13 residues. DNA for the CDR3: TGTGCCAGCAGTCCCGGGACCAATTATGGCTACACCTGC. Protein sequence: CASSPGTNYGYTC.

This clonotype was detected ten times or more. The chain joins TRBV20-1 to TRBJ2-6; 7 bases are a match to TRBD2. This CDR3 comprises 14 residues. Trimming took 5 bases from V and 5 from J; bases not matched to a gene: 6. Germline assignment: CDR1 DFQATT and CDR2 SNEGSKA (reference sequence). The CDR3 is CSALGGSWANVLTF. DNA of the CDR3: TGCAGTGCTCTCGGGGGGAGTTGGGCCAACGTCCTGACTTTC.

The table lists this clonotype with many counts. The V call is TRBV29-1, the J call TRBJ2-5, with D unresolved. The CDR3 covers 11 residues. Germline lookup yields CDR1 SQVTM and CDR2 ANQGSEA. Trimming cost V 4 bases and J 5 bases, with 8 bases left between them. This chain's CDR3 is CSVASGETQYF. Written as DNA, the CDR3 is TGCAGCGTTGCCAGTGGGGAGACCCAGTACTTC. The variable domain in full, completed from reference TRBV29-1 and TRBJ2-5, reads SAVISQKPSRDICQRGTSLTIQCQVDSQVTMMFWYRQQPGQSLTLIATANQGSEATYESGFVIDKFPISRPNLTFSTLTVSNMSPEDSSIYLCSVASGETQYFGPGTRLLVL.

The chain has TRBV5-1 and TRBJ2-3; D perhaps matches TRBD1 (5 bases). This CDR3 has 15 residues. Deletions cut 0 bases from V and 1 base from J, with 9 bases between. The germline CDR1 and CDR2 sequences are SGHRS and YFSETQ. This CDR3 reads CASSLEGVGTDTQYF. CDR3 in DNA: TGCGCCAGCAGCTTGGAAGGGGTCGGCACAGATACGCAGTATTTT.